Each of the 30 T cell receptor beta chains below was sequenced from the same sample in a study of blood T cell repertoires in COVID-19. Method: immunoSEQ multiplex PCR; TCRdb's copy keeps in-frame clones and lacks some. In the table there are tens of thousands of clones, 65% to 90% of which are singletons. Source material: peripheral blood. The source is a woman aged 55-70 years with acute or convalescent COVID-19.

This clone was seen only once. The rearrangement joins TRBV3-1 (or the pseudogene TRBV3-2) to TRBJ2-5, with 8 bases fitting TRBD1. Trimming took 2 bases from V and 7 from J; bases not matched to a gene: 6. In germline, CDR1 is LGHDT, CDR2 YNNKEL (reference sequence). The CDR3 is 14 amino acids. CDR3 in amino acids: CASSQLGQGGTQYF. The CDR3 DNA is TGTGCCAGCAGCCAACTAGGACAGGGAGGGACCCAGTACTTC.

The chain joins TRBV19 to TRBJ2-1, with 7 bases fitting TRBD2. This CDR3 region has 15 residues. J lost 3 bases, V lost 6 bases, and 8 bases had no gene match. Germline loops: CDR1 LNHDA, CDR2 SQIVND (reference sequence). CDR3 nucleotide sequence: TGTGCCAGTAGGAGGGCGGGAGTGGTCTACAATGAGCAGTTCTTC. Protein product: CASRRAGVVYNEQFF.

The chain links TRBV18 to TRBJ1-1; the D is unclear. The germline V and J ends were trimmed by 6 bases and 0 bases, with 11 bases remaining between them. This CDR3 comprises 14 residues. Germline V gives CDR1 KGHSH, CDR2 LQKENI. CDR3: CASSRDYVNTEAFF. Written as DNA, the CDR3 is TGTGCCAGCTCGAGGGATTATGTGAACACTGAAGCTTTCTTT.

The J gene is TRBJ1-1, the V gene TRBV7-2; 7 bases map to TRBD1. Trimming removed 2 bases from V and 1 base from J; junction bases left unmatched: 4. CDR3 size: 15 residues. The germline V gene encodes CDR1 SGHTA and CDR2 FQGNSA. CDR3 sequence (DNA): TGTGCCAGCAGCTTAACCGGGACAGAGAACACTGAAGCTTTCTTT. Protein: CASSLTGTENTEAFF.

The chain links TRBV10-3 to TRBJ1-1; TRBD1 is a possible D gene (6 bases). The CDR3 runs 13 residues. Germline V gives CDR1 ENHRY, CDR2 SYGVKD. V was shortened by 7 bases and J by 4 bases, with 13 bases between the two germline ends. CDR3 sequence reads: CAINGGPGTEAFF. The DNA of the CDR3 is TGTGCCATCAATGGGGGCCCGGGCACTGAAGCTTTCTTT.

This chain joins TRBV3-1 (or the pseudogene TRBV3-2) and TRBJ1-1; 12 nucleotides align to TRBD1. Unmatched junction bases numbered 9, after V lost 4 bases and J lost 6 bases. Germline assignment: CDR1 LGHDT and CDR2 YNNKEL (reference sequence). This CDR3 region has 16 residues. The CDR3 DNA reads TGTGCCAGCAGCCGAGTAGGGACAGGGGGCCTCGCTGAAGCTTTCTTT. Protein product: CASSRVGTGGLAEAFF.

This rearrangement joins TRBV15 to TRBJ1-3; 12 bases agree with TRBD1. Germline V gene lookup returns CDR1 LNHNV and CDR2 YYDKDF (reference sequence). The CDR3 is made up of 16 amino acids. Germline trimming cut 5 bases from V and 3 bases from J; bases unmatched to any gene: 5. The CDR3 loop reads CATSGRDRGHGNTIYF. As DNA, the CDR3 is TGTGCCACCAGCGGCCGGGACAGGGGGCATGGAAACACCATATATTTT.

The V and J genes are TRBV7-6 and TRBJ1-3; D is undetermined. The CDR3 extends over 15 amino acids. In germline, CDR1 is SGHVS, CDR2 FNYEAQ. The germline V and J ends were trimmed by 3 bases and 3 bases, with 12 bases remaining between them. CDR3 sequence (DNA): TGTGCCAGCAGCTTTAACCCACAGATTGGAAACACCATATATTTT. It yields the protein CASSFNPQIGNTIYF.

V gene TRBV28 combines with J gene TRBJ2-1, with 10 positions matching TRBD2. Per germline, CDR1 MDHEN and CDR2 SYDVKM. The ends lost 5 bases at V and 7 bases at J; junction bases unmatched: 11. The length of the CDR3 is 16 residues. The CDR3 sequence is CASSPILAGKENEQFF. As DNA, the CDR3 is TGTGCCAGCAGTCCAATACTAGCGGGGAAAGAAAATGAGCAGTTCTTC. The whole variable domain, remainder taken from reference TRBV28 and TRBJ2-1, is DVKVTQSSRYLVKRTGEKVFLECVQDMDHENMFWYRQDPGLGLRLIYFSYDVKMKEKGDIPEGYSVSREKKERFSLILESASTNQTSMYLCASSPILAGKENEQFFGPGTRLTVL.

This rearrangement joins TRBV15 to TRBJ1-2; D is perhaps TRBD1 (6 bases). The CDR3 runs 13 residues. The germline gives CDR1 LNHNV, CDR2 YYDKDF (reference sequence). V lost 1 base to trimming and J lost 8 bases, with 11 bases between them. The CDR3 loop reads CATSRVPGEGYTF. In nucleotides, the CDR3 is TGTGCCACCAGCAGAGTCCCAGGGGAAGGCTACACCTTC.

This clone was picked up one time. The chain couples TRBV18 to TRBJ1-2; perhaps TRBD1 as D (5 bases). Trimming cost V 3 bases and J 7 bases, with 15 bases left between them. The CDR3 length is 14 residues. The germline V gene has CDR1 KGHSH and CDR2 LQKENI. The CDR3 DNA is TGTGCCAGCTCACCTGTCGGGGGGTCGGCTGGCTACACCTTC. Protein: CASSPVGGSAGYTF.

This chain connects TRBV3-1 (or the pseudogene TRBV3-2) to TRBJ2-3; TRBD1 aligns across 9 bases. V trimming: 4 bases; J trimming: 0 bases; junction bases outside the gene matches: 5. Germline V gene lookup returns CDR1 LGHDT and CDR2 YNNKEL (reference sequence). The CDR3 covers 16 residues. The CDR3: CASSPTGGYSTDTQYF. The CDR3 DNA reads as TGTGCCAGCAGCCCGACAGGGGGTTATAGCACAGATACGCAGTATTTT.

CDR3 loop: CASSVELFTDTQYF. CDR3 sequence (DNA): TGTGCCAGCAGCGTTGAACTTTTCACAGATACGCAGTATTTT. The chain combines TRBV9 with TRBJ2-3; no definite D call. The CDR3 extends over 14 amino acids. V dropped 2 bases and J dropped 2 bases, with 9 bases sitting between them. Germline loops: CDR1 SGDLS, CDR2 YYNGEE.

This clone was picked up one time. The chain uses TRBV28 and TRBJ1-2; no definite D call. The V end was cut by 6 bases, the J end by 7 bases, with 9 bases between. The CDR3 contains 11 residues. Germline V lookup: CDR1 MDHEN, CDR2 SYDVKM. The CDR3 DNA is TGTGCCAGCAGGGTGAGCGGTGGCTACACCTTC. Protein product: CASRVSGGYTF.

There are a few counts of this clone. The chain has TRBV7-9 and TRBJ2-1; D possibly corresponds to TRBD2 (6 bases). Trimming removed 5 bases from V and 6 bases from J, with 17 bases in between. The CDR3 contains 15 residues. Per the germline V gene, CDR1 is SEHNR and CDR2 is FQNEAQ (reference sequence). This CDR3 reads CASSPYRLGRNEQFF. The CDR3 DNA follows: TGTGCCAGCAGCCCCTATCGACTAGGACGCAATGAGCAGTTCTTC.

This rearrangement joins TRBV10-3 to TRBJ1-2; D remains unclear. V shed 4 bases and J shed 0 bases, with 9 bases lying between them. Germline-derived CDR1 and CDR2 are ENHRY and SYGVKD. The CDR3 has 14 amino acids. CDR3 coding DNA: TGTGCCATCAGTGTGAGTAATTCTAACTATGGCTACACCTTC. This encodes CAISVSNSNYGYTF.

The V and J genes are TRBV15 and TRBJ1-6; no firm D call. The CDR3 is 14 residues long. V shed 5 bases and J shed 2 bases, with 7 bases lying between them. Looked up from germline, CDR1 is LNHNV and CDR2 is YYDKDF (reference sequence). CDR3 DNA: TGTGCCACCAGCCAAACACCCTATAATTCACCCCTCCACTTT. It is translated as CATSQTPYNSPLHF.

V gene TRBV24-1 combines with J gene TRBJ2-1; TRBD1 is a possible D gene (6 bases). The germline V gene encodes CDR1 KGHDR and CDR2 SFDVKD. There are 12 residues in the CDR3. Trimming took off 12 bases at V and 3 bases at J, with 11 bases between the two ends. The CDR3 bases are TGTGCCTCCAAGGACAGCTACAATGAGCAGTTCTTC. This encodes CASKDSYNEQFF.

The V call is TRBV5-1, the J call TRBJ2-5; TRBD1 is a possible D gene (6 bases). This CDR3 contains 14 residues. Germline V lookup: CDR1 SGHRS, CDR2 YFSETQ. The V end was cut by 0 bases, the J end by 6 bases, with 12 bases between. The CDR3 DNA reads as TGCGCCAGCAGCTTGGCCTCAGGGGAGCAGACCCAGTACTTC. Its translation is CASSLASGEQTQYF.

CDR3 protein: CASSLTGAYGYTF. The CDR3 DNA follows: TGTGCCAGCAGTTTAACAGGGGCCTATGGCTACACCTTC. The chain uses TRBV28 and TRBJ1-2; 7 nucleotides line up with TRBD1. In germline, CDR1 is MDHEN, CDR2 SYDVKM. V gave up 2 bases and J gave up 4 bases; unmatched junction bases: 1. The CDR3 is 13 amino acids.

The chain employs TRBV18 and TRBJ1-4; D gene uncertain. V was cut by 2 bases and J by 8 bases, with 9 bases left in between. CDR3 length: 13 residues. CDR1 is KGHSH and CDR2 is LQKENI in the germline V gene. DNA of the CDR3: TGTGCCAGCTCACCATCGGCGGGGGAAAAACTGTTTTTT. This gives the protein CASSPSAGEKLFF.

The CDR3 sequence is CASAEGTSGGPRDTQYF. In nucleotides, the CDR3 is TGTGCTAGTGCGGAAGGGACTAGCGGGGGGCCCCGGGATACGCAGTATTTT. The chain has TRBV12-5 and TRBJ2-3, with 15 bases lining up with TRBD2. This CDR3 region has 17 residues. Germline trimming cut 7 bases from V and 6 bases from J; bases unmatched to any gene: 11. Per germline, CDR1 LGHNT and CDR2 FRNRAP.

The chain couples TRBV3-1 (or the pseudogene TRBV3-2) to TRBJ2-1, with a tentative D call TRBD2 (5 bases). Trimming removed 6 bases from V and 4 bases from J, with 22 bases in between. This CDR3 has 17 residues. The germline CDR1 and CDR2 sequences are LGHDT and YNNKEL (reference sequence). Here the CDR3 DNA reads TGTGCCAGCAGTCCGACTTTACAGCGGAGCCTTTACAATGAGCAGTTCTTC. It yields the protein CASSPTLQRSLYNEQFF.

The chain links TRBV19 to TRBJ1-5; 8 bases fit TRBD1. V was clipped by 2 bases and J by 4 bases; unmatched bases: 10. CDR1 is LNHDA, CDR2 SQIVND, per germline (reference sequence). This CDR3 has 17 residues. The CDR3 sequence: CASSILGRGLENQPQHF. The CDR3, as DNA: TGTGCCAGTAGTATATTGGGCAGGGGGCTGGAAAATCAGCCCCAGCATTTT.

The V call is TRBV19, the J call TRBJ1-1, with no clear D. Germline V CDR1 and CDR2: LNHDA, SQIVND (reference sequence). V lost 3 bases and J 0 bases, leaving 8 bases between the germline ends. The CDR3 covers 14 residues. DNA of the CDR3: TGTGCCAGTAGTATGGGCAGAATGAACACTGAAGCTTTCTTT. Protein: CASSMGRMNTEAFF.

CDR3 residues: CASSPLREDGYTF. CDR3 bases: TGTGCCAGCAGCCCCCTGAGAGAGGATGGCTACACCTTC. This chain links TRBV7-8 with TRBJ1-2; D uncertain. CDR1 and CDR2 from the germline V gene are SGHVS and FQNEAQ. Trimming cost V 5 bases and J 6 bases, with 13 bases left between them. The CDR3 consists of 13 residues.

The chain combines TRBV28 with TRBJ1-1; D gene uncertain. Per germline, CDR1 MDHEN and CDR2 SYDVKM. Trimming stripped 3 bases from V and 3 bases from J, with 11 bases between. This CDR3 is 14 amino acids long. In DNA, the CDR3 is TGTGCCAGCAGTTTCGCGGGCGTCGACACTGAAGCTTTCTTT. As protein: CASSFAGVDTEAFF.

CDR3 nucleotide sequence: TGTGCCAGCAGCCAAGGACGAGGAGGGGAGACCCAGTACTTC. Translating it yields CASSQGRGGETQYF. V and J are TRBV3-1 (or the pseudogene TRBV3-2) and TRBJ2-5; D is perhaps TRBD2 (6 bases). The V end was cut by 1 base, the J end by 5 bases, with 11 bases between. Germline CDR1 and CDR2: LGHDT and YNNKEL (reference sequence). The CDR3 has 14 amino acids.

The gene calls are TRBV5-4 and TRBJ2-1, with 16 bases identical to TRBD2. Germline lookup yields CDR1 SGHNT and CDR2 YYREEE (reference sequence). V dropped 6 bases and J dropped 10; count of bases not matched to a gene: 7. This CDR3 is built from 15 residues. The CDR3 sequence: CASTRGLAGGREQFF. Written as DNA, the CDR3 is TGTGCCAGCACGAGGGGACTAGCGGGGGGGCGAGAGCAGTTCTTC. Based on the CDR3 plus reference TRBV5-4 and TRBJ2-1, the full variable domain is ETGVTQSPTHLIKTRGQQVTLRCSSQSGHNTVSWYQQALGQGPQFIFQYYREEENGRGNFPPRFSGLQFPNYSSELNVNALELDDSALYLCASTRGLAGGREQFFGPGTRLTVL.

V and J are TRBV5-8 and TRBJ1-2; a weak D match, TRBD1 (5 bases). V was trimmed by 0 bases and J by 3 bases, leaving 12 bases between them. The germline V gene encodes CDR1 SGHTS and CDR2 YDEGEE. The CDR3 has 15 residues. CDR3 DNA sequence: TGTGCCAGCAGCTTGGAGGCCGGGGGGTACTATGGCTACACCTTC. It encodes CASSLEAGGYYGYTF.